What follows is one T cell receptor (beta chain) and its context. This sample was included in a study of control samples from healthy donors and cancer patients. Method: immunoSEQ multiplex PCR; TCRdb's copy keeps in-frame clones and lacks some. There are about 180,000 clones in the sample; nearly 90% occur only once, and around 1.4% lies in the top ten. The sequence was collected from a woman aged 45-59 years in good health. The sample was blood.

The CDR3 spells CASTSRTGQGNSPLHF. The CDR3 DNA sequence: TGTGCCAGCACGTCCCGGACGGGACAGGGTAATTCACCCCTCCACTTT. V and J are TRBV7-9 and TRBJ1-6; 9 positions match TRBD1. Germline CDR1 reads SEHNR; CDR2 reads FQNEAQ (reference sequence). Trimming took 7 bases from V and 6 from J; bases not matched to a gene: 10. This CDR3 region has 16 residues.